A selection of T cell receptor beta chains follows, all from one sample in a study of blood T cell repertoires in COVID-19. Assay: immunoSEQ multiplex PCR; the TCRdb copy retains only in-frame clones and omits some. The table has 170,000 or so clones, 60% to 80% seen once. The sample comprised peripheral blood. The source is a woman between 65 and 79 years old with acute or convalescent COVID-19. The CDR3 runs from the conserved cysteine through the conserved F or W. The D gene is left open where the match is weak. Expanded clones get a size class; other rows say once, few or many, or leave the size out.

V	J	size	D	length	CDR3	DNA
TRBV18	TRBJ2-7	once	TRBD2	17	CASSLTAGSTVAREQYF	TGTGCCAGCTCATTAACAGCGGGATCTACCGTTGCGAGGGAGCAGTACTTC
TRBV24-1	TRBJ1-6	-	TRBD1	15	CATSDGQGRNSPLHF	TGTGCCACCAGTGACGGACAGGGACGGAATTCACCCCTCCACTTT
TRBV2	TRBJ2-1	-	TRBD2	17	CASTTRTAGALSNEQFF	TGTGCCAGCACCACCCGAACAGCGGGAGCGCTCAGTAATGAGCAGTTCTTC
TRBV18	TRBJ2-1	-	-	14	CASSPVGGEHEQFF	TGTGCCAGCTCACCGGTCGGAGGGGAACATGAGCAGTTCTTC
TRBV30	TRBJ2-2	few	TRBD2	18	CAWSAVWSGSVGTGELFF	TGTGCCTGGAGTGCGGTTTGGAGCGGGAGTGTCGGAACCGGGGAGCTGTTTTTT
TRBV19	TRBJ2-1	-	-	13	CAGSILVYNEQFF	TGTGCCGGTAGTATATTAGTATACAATGAGCAGTTCTTC
TRBV4-1	TRBJ2-2	-	-	17	CASSRPPGDGVTGELFF	TGCGCCAGCAGCCGACCCCCAGGGGACGGGGTCACCGGGGAGCTGTTTTTT
TRBV5-1	TRBJ1-4	-	TRBD1	14	CASSGTGDLEKLFF	TGCGCCAGCAGCGGAACAGGGGATTTGGAAAAACTGTTTTTT
TRBV19	TRBJ1-3	-	-	14	CASRNPGSGNTIYF	TGTGCCAGTAGGAATCCAGGGTCTGGAAACACCATATATTTT
TRBV20-1	TRBJ2-7	once	TRBD1	12	CSASQGAYEQYF	TGCAGTGCTAGTCAGGGGGCCTACGAGCAGTACTTC
TRBV7-9	TRBJ1-2	-	-	15	CASSLVPPEAYGYTF	TGTGCCAGCAGCTTAGTGCCCCCGGAGGCCTATGGCTACACCTTC
TRBV5-1	TRBJ1-3	-	TRBD1	15	CASSSTGTGGNTIYF	TGCGCCAGCAGCTCGACAGGGACAGGAGGAAACACCATATATTTT
TRBV7-9	TRBJ1-4	-	-	16	CASRQIDSSSNEKLFF	TGTGCCAGCAGACAGATAGACAGCTCCTCTAATGAAAAACTGTTTTTT
TRBV25-1	TRBJ1-1	-	-	13	CASSERVNTEAFF	TGTGCCAGCAGTGAACGGGTGAACACTGAAGCTTTCTTT
TRBV27	TRBJ2-3	once	TRBD2	17	CASSFKALGLAEDTQYF	TGTGCCAGCAGTTTTAAAGCTCTCGGACTAGCCGAAGATACGCAGTATTTT
TRBV7-9	TRBJ2-2	-	TRBD1	15	CASSPDRGWTGELFF	TGTGCCAGCAGCCCCGACAGGGGTTGGACCGGGGAGCTGTTTTTT
TRBV6-5	TRBJ2-7	-	-	14	CASSYSRISYEQYF	TGTGCCAGCAGTTACTCGCGTATCTCCTACGAGCAGTACTTC
TRBV3-1/TRBV3-2	TRBJ2-7	-	-	14	CASSQGQGREEQYF	TGTGCCAGCAGCCAAGGACAGGGGAGGGAAGAGCAGTACTTC
TRBV5-1	TRBJ2-7	-	-	14	CASSSTGGSYEQYF	TGCGCCAGCAGCTCGACCGGGGGCTCCTACGAGCAGTACTTC
TRBV29-1	TRBJ1-1	-	-	11	CSVARNTEAFF	TGCAGCGTTGCCAGGAACACTGAAGCTTTCTTT
TRBV21-1	TRBJ2-1	-	-	13	CASLGQQFGEQFF	TGTGCCAGTTTGGGACAGCAGTTCGGTGAGCAGTTCTTC
TRBV20-1	TRBJ2-5	once	-	11	CSAREGETQYF	TGCAGTGCTAGGGAGGGAGAGACCCAGTACTTC
TRBV19	TRBJ2-6	-	TRBD2	17	CASSIGGGLRVANVLTF	TGTGCCAGTAGTATAGGGGGGGGTTTGAGGGTGGCCAACGTCCTGACTTTC
TRBV4-1	TRBJ2-7	-	TRBD2	18	CASSPSWTSGRSSYEQYF	TGCGCCAGCAGCCCGTCTTGGACTAGCGGGAGGAGCTCCTACGAGCAGTACTTC
TRBV5-8	TRBJ1-1	-	-	14	CASSFQRSNTEAFF	TGTGCCAGCAGCTTCCAGCGTTCGAACACTGAAGCTTTCTTT
TRBV19	TRBJ2-1	-	TRBD2	16	CASSEIAGGPFNEQFF	TGTGCCAGTAGTGAAATAGCGGGAGGGCCATTTAATGAGCAGTTCTTC
TRBV27	TRBJ1-2	-	TRBD1	14	CATRKTGEDYGYTF	TGTGCCACTCGAAAGACAGGGGAGGACTATGGCTACACCTTC
TRBV24-1	TRBJ2-1	-	TRBD2	14	CATSSGLASNEQFF	TGTGCCACCTCGTCGGGACTAGCGAGCAATGAGCAGTTCTTC
TRBV7-9	TRBJ1-5	-	TRBD1	15	CASSRTGAGNQPQHF	TGTGCCAGCAGCCGTACAGGGGCCGGCAATCAGCCCCAGCATTTT
TRBV5-6	TRBJ2-7	-	-	13	CASSLGLTYEQYF	TGTGCCAGCAGCTTGGGACTGACCTACGAGCAGTACTTC
TRBV6-2/TRBV6-3	TRBJ2-2	-	-	12	CASSQLTGELFF	TGTGCCAGCAGCCAACTCACCGGGGAGCTGTTTTTT
TRBV4-1	TRBJ1-5	-	-	15	CASSQMGQLNQPQHF	TGCGCCAGCAGCCAGATGGGGCAACTCAATCAGCCCCAGCATTTT
TRBV3-1/TRBV3-2	TRBJ1-6	-	-	15	CASSTGPGIGSPLHF	TGTGCCAGCAGCACGGGTCCGGGGATCGGTTCACCCCTCCACTTT
TRBV3-1/TRBV3-2	TRBJ2-7	-	-	12	CASSQTRGEQYF	TGTGCCAGCAGCCAAACTCGCGGGGAGCAGTACTTC
TRBV6-1	TRBJ2-7	-	TRBD1	15	CASSDRTGGSYEQYF	TGTGCCAGCAGTGACCGGACAGGTGGGTCCTACGAGCAGTACTTC
TRBV19	TRBJ2-1	-	TRBD2	19	CASSIGWRAGTSLSNEQFF	TGTGCCAGTAGTATTGGATGGAGAGCCGGGACTAGTCTGTCCAATGAGCAGTTCTTC
TRBV5-6	TRBJ1-2	-	-	12	CASSLILGSYTF	TGTGCCAGCAGCTTGATCCTCGGGTCTTACACCTTC
TRBV19	TRBJ1-2	-	-	15	CASSIEAASNYGYTF	TGTGCCAGTAGTATAGAGGCAGCGTCTAACTATGGCTACACCTTC
TRBV29-1	TRBJ1-2	-	-	12	CSANRPPYGYTF	TGCAGCGCAAACAGGCCTCCCTATGGCTACACCTTC
TRBV18	TRBJ1-1	few	TRBD1	13	CASSPNDRAEAFF	TGTGCCAGCTCACCCAACGACAGGGCTGAAGCTTTCTTT
TRBV19	TRBJ2-7	-	TRBD1	13	CASSIGTGLEQYF	TGTGCCAGTAGTATAGGGACAGGGCTTGAGCAGTACTTC
TRBV11-2	TRBJ1-1	once	-	13	CASSLAPSIQAFF	TGTGCCAGCAGCTTAGCCCCCTCTATCCAAGCTTTCTTT
TRBV7-9	TRBJ1-3	-	-	18	CASSLSSGNGPAGNTIYF	TGTGCCAGCAGCTTATCTTCAGGGAATGGTCCCGCTGGAAACACCATATATTTT
TRBV29-1	TRBJ2-1	-	TRBD2	14	CSVAVAGGIDEQFF	TGCAGCGTTGCGGTAGCGGGAGGTATCGATGAGCAGTTCTTC
TRBV19	TRBJ2-2	-	TRBD2	19	CASSMGLAGGAGDTGELFF	TGTGCCAGTAGTATGGGACTAGCGGGAGGGGCCGGGGACACCGGGGAGCTGTTTTTT
TRBV5-1	TRBJ2-2	few	TRBD1	14	CASSLGQYTGELFF	TGCGCCAGCAGCCTGGGACAGTACACCGGGGAGCTGTTTTTT
TRBV7-2	TRBJ1-3	-	-	15	CASSFRQAPGNTIYF	TGTGCCAGCAGCTTTAGACAGGCCCCTGGAAACACCATATATTTT
TRBV6-5	TRBJ1-3	-	-	13	CASSPPGRETIYF	TGTGCCAGCAGTCCCCCGGGACGGGAGACCATATATTTT
TRBV4-1	TRBJ2-1	few	TRBD2	18	CASSLKRTSGRLSDEQFF	TGCGCCAGCAGCCTTAAGCGTACTAGCGGGAGGTTGAGCGATGAGCAGTTCTTC
TRBV19	TRBJ1-3	-	-	20	CASSLRIRDKYTLSGNTIYF	TGTGCCAGTAGCCTGAGGATCCGGGACAAATACACCCTCTCTGGAAACACCATATATTTT
TRBV29-1	TRBJ2-2	-	TRBD2	14	CSVAGLAGAGELFF	TGCAGCGTTGCAGGACTAGCGGGAGCGGGGGAGCTGTTTTTT
TRBV3-1/TRBV3-2	TRBJ2-4	-	-	15	CASSLDRTAKNIQYF	TGTGCCAGCAGCCTCGACAGGACCGCCAAAAACATTCAGTACTTC
TRBV27	TRBJ2-7	-	-	19	CASSLRGSGVGLNSYEQYF	TGTGCCAGCAGTTTAAGGGGGTCCGGGGTGGGGCTGAACTCCTACGAGCAGTACTTC
TRBV18	TRBJ2-3	-	TRBD2	15	CASSPRLAGTDTQYF	TGTGCCAGCTCACCGAGACTAGCGGGCACAGATACGCAGTATTTT
TRBV2	TRBJ2-2	-	TRBD2	16	CASSDRGSLWSGELFF	TGTGCCAGCAGTGACCGCGGGAGCTTATGGTCTGGGGAGCTGTTTTTT
TRBV6-2/TRBV6-3	TRBJ1-1	-	-	15	CASSYSSLRNTEAFF	TGTGCCAGCAGTTACTCGAGCTTAAGGAACACTGAAGCTTTCTTT
TRBV7-8	TRBJ2-2	-	-	13	CASSARRAGELFF	TGTGCCAGCAGCGCGAGGAGGGCTGGGGAGCTGTTTTTT
TRBV2	TRBJ1-2	-	TRBD1	15	CASSPGTGGNYGYTF	TGTGCCAGCAGCCCTGGGACAGGGGGCAACTATGGCTACACCTTC
TRBV7-8	TRBJ1-2	-	-	15	CASSLFYGQNYGYTF	TGTGCCAGCAGCTTATTTTATGGACAAAACTATGGCTACACCTTC